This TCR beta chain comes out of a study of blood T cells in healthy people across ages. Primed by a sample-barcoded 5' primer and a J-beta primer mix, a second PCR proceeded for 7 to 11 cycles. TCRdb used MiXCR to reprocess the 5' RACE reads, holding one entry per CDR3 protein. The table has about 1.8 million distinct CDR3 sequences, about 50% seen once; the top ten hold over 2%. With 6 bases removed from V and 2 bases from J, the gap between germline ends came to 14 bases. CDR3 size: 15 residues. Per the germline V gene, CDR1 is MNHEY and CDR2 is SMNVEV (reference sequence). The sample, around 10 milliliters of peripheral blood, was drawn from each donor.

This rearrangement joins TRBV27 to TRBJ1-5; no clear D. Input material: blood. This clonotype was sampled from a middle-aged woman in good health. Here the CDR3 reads CASSERTPGNQPQHF. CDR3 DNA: TGTGCCAGCAGCGAAAGGACCCCAGGCAATCAGCCCCAGCATTTT.